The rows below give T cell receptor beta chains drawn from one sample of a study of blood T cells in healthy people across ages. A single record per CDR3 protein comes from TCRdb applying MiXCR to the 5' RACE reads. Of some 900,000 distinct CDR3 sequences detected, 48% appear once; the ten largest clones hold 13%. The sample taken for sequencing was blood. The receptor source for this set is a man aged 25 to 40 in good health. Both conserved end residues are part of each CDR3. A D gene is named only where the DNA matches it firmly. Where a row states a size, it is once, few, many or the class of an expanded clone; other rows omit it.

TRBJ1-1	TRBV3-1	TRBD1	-	TGTGCCAGCAGTCGGACAGGGGGATTACAGAACACTGAAGCTTTCTTT	CASSRTGGLQNTEAFF
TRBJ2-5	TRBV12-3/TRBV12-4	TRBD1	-	TGTGCCAGCAGTTTCGCCGAGGACAGGAAAGAGACCCAGTACTTC	CASSFAEDRKETQYF
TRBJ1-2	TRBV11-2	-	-	TGTGCCAGCACCGTGGGGACGAATTCCTATGGCTACACCTTC	CASTVGTNSYGYTF
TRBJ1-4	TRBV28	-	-	TGTGCCAGCAGCCTCGGGGCAGAAGTTAATGAAAAACTGTTTTTT	CASSLGAEVNEKLFF
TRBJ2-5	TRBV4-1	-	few	TGCGCCAGCAGCCAAGAGAGAGAGCGTGAGACCCAGTACTTC	CASSQERERETQYF
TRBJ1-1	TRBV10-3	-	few	TGTGCCATCAGTGCCGGGGAGGGCACTGAAGCTTTCTTT	CAISAGEGTEAFF
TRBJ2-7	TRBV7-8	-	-	TGTGCCAGCAGCCCCTCGCGGGGCACCTACGAGCAGTACTTC	CASSPSRGTYEQYF
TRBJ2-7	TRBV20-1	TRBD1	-	TGCAGTGCTGAAACAGGGGGAGGCTACGAGCAGTACTTC	CSAETGGGYEQYF
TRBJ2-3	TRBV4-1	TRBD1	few	TGCGCCAGCAGCCTCCGGGACAGGGGATTTGACGCAGATACGCAGTATTTT	CASSLRDRGFDADTQYF
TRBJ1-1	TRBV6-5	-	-	TGTGCCAGCAGTTACGTGAAAACTGAAGCTTTCTTT	CASSYVKTEAFF
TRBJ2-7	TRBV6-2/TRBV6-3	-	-	TGTGCCAGCAGTTACTCGATCTCCGGGGGCCGAATCATGTCCTACGAGCAGTACTTC	CASSYSISGGRIMSYEQYF
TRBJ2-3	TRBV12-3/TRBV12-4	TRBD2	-	TGTGCCAGCTGCCCCGGGACTAGTATGTCAGATACGCAGTATTTT	CASCPGTSMSDTQYF
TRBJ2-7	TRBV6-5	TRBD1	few	TGTGCCAGCACTGGGGTCCGGGACAGGGGGTTCGAGCAGTACTTC	CASTGVRDRGFEQYF
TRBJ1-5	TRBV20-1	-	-	TGCAGTGCTAGAGAGGCCGCTTACAATCAGCCCCAGCATTTT	CSAREAAYNQPQHF
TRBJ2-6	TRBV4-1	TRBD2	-	TGCGCCAGCAGCCAGGGAGCGGGAGTGGTGACGATTGGGGCCAACGTCCTGACTTTC	CASSQGAGVVTIGANVLTF
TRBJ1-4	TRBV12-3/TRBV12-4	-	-	TGTGCCAGCAGGCTCTCAGGGACCGGAGAAAAACTGTTTTTT	CASRLSGTGEKLFF
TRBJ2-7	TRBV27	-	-	TGTGCCAGCACCCGGGGTTGGGGTAGCTCCTACGAGCAGTACTTC	CASTRGWGSSYEQYF
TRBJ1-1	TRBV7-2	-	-	TGTGCCAGCAGCTTAGCGCTCGGCCAGGGCGCTGAAGCTTTCTTT	CASSLALGQGAEAFF
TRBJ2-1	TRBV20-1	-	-	TGCAGTGCTAGTAAATTCAGCTCCTACAATGAGCAGTTCTTC	CSASKFSSYNEQFF
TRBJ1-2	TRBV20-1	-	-	TGCAGTGCTAGAGATCCCCCTGGCTACACCTTC	CSARDPPGYTF
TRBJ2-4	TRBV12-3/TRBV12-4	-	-	TGTGCCAGCAGTCAACGGGACGGATTAAACATTCAGTACTTC	CASSQRDGLNIQYF
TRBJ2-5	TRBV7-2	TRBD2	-	TGTGCCAGCAGCTGGCAACTAGCGGGGGCGTCGGAGACCCAGTACTTC	CASSWQLAGASETQYF
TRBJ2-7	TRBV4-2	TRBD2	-	TGTGCCAGCAGCCAAGATCACGGGGACTACGGGCAGTACTTC	CASSQDHGDYGQYF
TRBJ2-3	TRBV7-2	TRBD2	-	TGTGCCAGCAGCTTCTTGACTAGCCGTCCAGATACGCAGTATTTT	CASSFLTSRPDTQYF
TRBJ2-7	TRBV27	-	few	TGTGCCAGCAGTCCTCCGCCGGGACAAGGCTACGAGCAGTACTTC	CASSPPPGQGYEQYF
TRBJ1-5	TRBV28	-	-	TGTGCCAGCAGCCCCCTTGTGGGCAATCAGCCCCAGCATTTT	CASSPLVGNQPQHF
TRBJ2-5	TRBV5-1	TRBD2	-	TGCGCCAGCAGCAAGACTAGCGGTATCCAAGAGACCCAGTACTTC	CASSKTSGIQETQYF
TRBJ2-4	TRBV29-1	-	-	TGCAGCGTTGAAGAAGGGTCGCAGCCGCTGACCAAAAACATTCAGTACTTC	CSVEEGSQPLTKNIQYF
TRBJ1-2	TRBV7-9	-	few	TGTGCCAGCAGCAATACAGGGTTGTGGGGCTACACCTTC	CASSNTGLWGYTF
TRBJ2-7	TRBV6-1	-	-	TGTGTCAGCAGTGAATCCCACTACGAGCAGTACTTC	CVSSESHYEQYF
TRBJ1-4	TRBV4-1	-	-	TGCGCCAGCAGCCAAGCTCATAGGGGTGAAAAACTGTTTTTT	CASSQAHRGEKLFF
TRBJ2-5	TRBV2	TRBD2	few	TGTGCCAGCAAGCGGCGGACTAGCGGGGGCCGAGAGACCCAGTACTTC	CASKRRTSGGRETQYF
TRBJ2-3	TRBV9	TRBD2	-	TGTGCCAGCAGCGTTAGCGGGAGGGACACAGATACGCAGTATTTT	CASSVSGRDTDTQYF
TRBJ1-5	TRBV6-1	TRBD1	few	TGTGCCAGCAGTGAAGAACAGGGGGCACAGCCCCAGCATTTT	CASSEEQGAQPQHF
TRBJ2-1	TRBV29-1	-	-	TGCAGCGTATCCCAGAGGGTGGGGTACAATGAGCAGTTCTTC	CSVSQRVGYNEQFF
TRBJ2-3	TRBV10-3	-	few	TGTGCCACAAAGGGGGGGGGCCCAGATACGCAGTATTTT	CATKGGGPDTQYF
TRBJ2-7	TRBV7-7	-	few	TGTGCTAGCAGCGTTCGACAGGACTCCTACGAGCAGTACTTC	CASSVRQDSYEQYF
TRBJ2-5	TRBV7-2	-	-	TGTGCCAGCAGCTTAGTGAGGGGACCGCAGTACTTC	CASSLVRGPQYF
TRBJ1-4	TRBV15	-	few	TGTGCCACCAGCAGGGTACATAATGAAAAACTGTTTTTT	CATSRVHNEKLFF
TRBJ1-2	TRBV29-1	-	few	TGCAGCGTTGTTCGGGGGGCTAACTATGGCTACACCTTC	CSVVRGANYGYTF
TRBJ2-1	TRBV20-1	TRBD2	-	TGCAGTGCTAGAGGGAATAGCGGGAATTACAATGAGCAGTTCTTC	CSARGNSGNYNEQFF
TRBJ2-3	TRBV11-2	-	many	TGTGCCAGCAGCGAATATTACAGGGTCACGGATACGCAGTATTTT	CASSEYYRVTDTQYF
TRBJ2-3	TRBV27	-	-	TGTGCCAGCAGTTTAGAGAGTCTCCGACCCACAGATACGCAGTATTTT	CASSLESLRPTDTQYF
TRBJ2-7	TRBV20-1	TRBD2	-	TGCAGTGCTAGAAGGAGCGGGAGTCCCTACGAGCAGTACTTC	CSARRSGSPYEQYF
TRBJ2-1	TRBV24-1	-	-	TGTGCCACCGGTCAGAGTGGAGTAGGGTACAATGAGCAGTTCTTC	CATGQSGVGYNEQFF
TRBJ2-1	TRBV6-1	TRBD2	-	TGTGCCAGCAGCCAAAGGGAGGGCGGAGGAGACAATGAGCAGTTCTTC	CASSQREGGGDNEQFF
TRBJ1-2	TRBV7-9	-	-	TGTGCCAGCAGCGCGCAGGGCACAGTGAGCTATGGCTACACCTTC	CASSAQGTVSYGYTF
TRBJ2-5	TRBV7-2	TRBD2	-	TGTGCCAGCAGCTTAAGACCCTTGACTAGCGGGGGAGAGACCCAGTACTTC	CASSLRPLTSGGETQYF
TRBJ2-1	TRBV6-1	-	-	TGTGCCAGCAGTGAAAAACAGGGCGACTACAATGAGCAGTTCTTC	CASSEKQGDYNEQFF
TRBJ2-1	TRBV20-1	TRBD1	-	TGCAGTGCTAGAGAGGGGCGTCGGACAGGCTACAATGAGCAGTTCTTC	CSAREGRRTGYNEQFF
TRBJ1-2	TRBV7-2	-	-	TGTGCCAGCAGCTTAGAAGGGGTCTATGGCTACACCTTC	CASSLEGVYGYTF
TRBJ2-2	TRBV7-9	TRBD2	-	TGTGCCACCAGCCCTAGCGGGGGTTCCGGGGAGCTGTTTTTT	CATSPSGGSGELFF
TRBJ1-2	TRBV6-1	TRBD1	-	TGTGCCAGCAGTGAAATGGACAGGGGTTGGGGCTACACCTTC	CASSEMDRGWGYTF
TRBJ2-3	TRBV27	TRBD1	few	TGTGCCAGCAGTTATACAGGGGCGACTAGCACAGATACGCAGTATTTT	CASSYTGATSTDTQYF
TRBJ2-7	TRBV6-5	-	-	TGTGCCAGCAGCCCTTTTGGCACGGTCAACGAGCAGTACTTC	CASSPFGTVNEQYF
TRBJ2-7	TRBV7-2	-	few	TGTGCCAGCAGCTTAGCGCGGGGAACGGGAAGCTCCTACGAGCAGTACTTC	CASSLARGTGSSYEQYF
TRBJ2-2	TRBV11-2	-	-	TGTGCCAGCAGCTTAGAGGCGGGCACCGGGGAGCTGTTTTTT	CASSLEAGTGELFF
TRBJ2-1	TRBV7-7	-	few	TGTGCTAGCAGCCACGAACACGATGAGCAGTTCTTC	CASSHEHDEQFF
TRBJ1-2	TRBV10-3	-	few	TGTGCCATCAGCCAGGAGGGTAACTATGGCTACACCTTC	CAISQEGNYGYTF